Following are 15 T cell receptor beta chains from one sample sequenced in a study of cytomegalovirus exposure and HLA in healthy donors. Both 60 Vbeta primers and 13 Jbeta primers went into the PCR. The data were produced by immunoSEQ multiplex PCR, yet TCRdb's version contains in-frame clones alone and is incomplete. In the table there are about 130,000 clones, 65% to 85% of which are singletons. Sequencing was carried out using PBMCs. The source is a man between 18 and 29 years old in good health and CMV-seropositive.

On this clone: The same CDR3 arises from other DNA sequences in this sample as well. The V and J genes are TRBV9 and TRBJ1-2; 8 bases are a match to TRBD1. CDR3 size: 14 residues. The germline V gene encodes CDR1 SGDLS and CDR2 YYNGEE. The ends lost 0 bases at V and 2 bases at J; junction bases unmatched: 0. The CDR3 spells CASSVGTGNYGYTF. CDR3 DNA sequence: TGTGCCAGCAGCGTAGGGACAGGGAACTATGGCTACACCTTC. The variable domain in full, completed from reference TRBV9 and TRBJ1-2, reads DSGVTQTPKHLITATGQRVTLRCSPRSGDLSVYWYQQSLDQGLQFLIQYYNGEERAKGNILERFSAQQFPDLHSELNLSSLELGDSALYFCASSVGTGNYGYTFGSGTRLTVV.

The chain combines TRBV27 with TRBJ2-7; 10 bases match TRBD1. With V trimmed by 5 bases and J by 7 bases, 14 bases remained unmatched. Germline assignment: CDR1 MNHEY and CDR2 SMNVEV (reference sequence). This CDR3 is built from 16 residues. In nucleotides, the CDR3 is TGTGCCAGCAGTCGTCCCGGGACAGGGGCAGTGGGAGAGCAGTACTTC. As protein: CASSRPGTGAVGEQYF.

Regarding this clone: The junction and the germline gene differ at one end; a read error may be behind it. V usage is TRBV7-2 and J usage is TRBJ1-1; D is unclear. Germline CDR1 and CDR2: SGHTA and FQGNSA. The CDR3 length is 12 residues. CDR3 in amino acids: CASSFLGTEAFF. The CDR3 nucleotides are TGTGCCAGCAGTTTCTTGGGCACTGAAGCCTTCTTT.

For this clone: Relative to the germline gene, one junction end is altered; a read error may explain this. V usage is TRBV7-9 and J usage is TRBJ1-4; the D is unclear. The CDR3 length is 13 residues. CDR1 and CDR2 from the germline V gene are SEHNR and FQNEAQ (reference sequence). CDR3 residues: CSSSLESIEKLFF. The DNA for the CDR3 is TGTTCCAGCAGCTTAGAGTCTATTGAAAAACTGTTTTTT.

This clone was counted a single time. This sequence joins TRBV9 and TRBJ2-1; TRBD2 matches 7 bases. The ends lost 2 bases at V and 5 bases at J; junction bases unmatched: 4. This CDR3 spans 14 amino acids. Germline assignment: CDR1 SGDLS and CDR2 YYNGEE. DNA of the CDR3: TGTGCCAGCAGCGTCGGACTAGGCGACAATGAGCAGTTCTTC. Its protein product is CASSVGLGDNEQFF.

This clone was recorded a few times. The same CDR3 is also encoded by other DNA sequences in this sample. The chain employs TRBV7-2 and TRBJ2-5; TRBD2 might be the D (6 bases). CDR1 is SGHTA, CDR2 FQGNSA, per germline. The length of the CDR3 is 13 residues. Trimming shortened V by 4 bases and J by 3 bases, and 9 bases separated the two germline ends. The CDR3 bases are TGTGCCAGCAGCTCGCGGGGAGAAGAGACCCAGTACTTC. Translated, it gives CASSSRGEETQYF.

The chain has TRBV7-2 and TRBJ1-6; D is uncertain. This CDR3 is built from 14 residues. Trimming removed 1 base from V and 9 bases from J, with 10 bases in between. The V gene's germline CDR1 is SGHTA and CDR2 FQGNSA. CDR3 residues: CASSLGRTGSPLHF. The CDR3, as DNA: TGTGCCAGCAGCTTAGGGCGCACGGGTTCACCCCTCCACTTT.

This chain connects TRBV11-2 to TRBJ2-2; D might be TRBD2 (6 bases). Trimming stripped 6 bases from V and 1 base from J, with 15 bases between. The CDR3 contains 16 residues. Germline CDR1 SGHAT, CDR2 FQNNGV. In nucleotides, the CDR3 is TGTGCCAGCAGGCGTCCCGGGACTGGGAACACCGGGGAGCTGTTTTTT. It encodes CASRRPGTGNTGELFF.

Of note for this clone: Being one base from a much bigger clone, this may be a read error. Other nucleotide sequences from this sample produce the same CDR3. The rearrangement links TRBV11-2 to TRBJ2-5; D may be TRBD2 (5 bases). The V gene lost 2 bases and the J gene lost 5 bases, with 12 bases spanning the gap. The CDR3 is made up of 14 amino acids. Germline V gene sequence: CDR1 SGHAT, CDR2 FQNNGV. The CDR3, as DNA: TGTGCCAGCAGCTTACTGGGAGCCAAGGAGACCCAGTACTTC. It specifies CASSLLGAKETQYF.

The J gene is TRBJ2-1, the V gene TRBV5-1, with a tentative D call TRBD2 (7 bases). The germline CDR1 and CDR2 sequences are SGHRS and YFSETQ. This CDR3 comprises 14 residues. Trimming shortened V by 4 bases and J by 7 bases, and 15 bases separated the two germline ends. The CDR3 DNA sequence: TGCGCCAGCAGCCCGCGTGGGGGGGCAAATGAGCAGTTCTTC. This codes for CASSPRGGANEQFF.

The J gene is TRBJ2-3, the V gene TRBV5-1, with TRBD2 identical over 9 bases. In germline, CDR1 is SGHRS, CDR2 YFSETQ. J lost 2 bases, V lost 1 base, and 11 bases had no gene match. The CDR3 spans 18 residues. This chain's CDR3 is CASSLLTQTSGVTDTQYF. The CDR3 nucleotides are TGCGCCAGCAGCTTGCTTACGCAGACTAGCGGAGTCACAGATACGCAGTATTTT.

The V gene is TRBV10-2, the J gene TRBJ2-2; D possibly corresponds to TRBD2 (6 bases). V was trimmed by 4 bases and J by 4 bases, leaving 10 bases between them. CDR1 WSHSY and CDR2 SAAADI come from the germline V gene. The CDR3 length is 14 residues. The CDR3 here is CASSAGDGTGELFF. In nucleotides, the CDR3 is TGCGCCAGCAGTGCGGGGGATGGCACCGGGGAGCTGTTTTTT.

The chain has TRBV4-3 and TRBJ1-2; 8 nucleotides align to TRBD1. Trimming cost V 0 bases and J 4 bases; bases outside gene matches: 4. CDR1 LGHNA and CDR2 YSLEER come from the germline V gene. This CDR3 is built from 15 residues. DNA for the CDR3: TGCGCCAGCAGCCAAGATCGGACAGGGTCCTATGGCTACACCTTC. It translates to CASSQDRTGSYGYTF.

The chain combines TRBV6-1 with TRBJ2-5; D unclear. V gave up 7 bases and J gave up 4 bases, with 7 bases separating them. Germline CDR1 reads MNHNS; CDR2 reads SASEGT. This CDR3 comprises 11 residues. The CDR3 reads CASMFRETQYF. The CDR3 DNA follows: TGTGCCAGCATGTTCCGAGAGACCCAGTACTTC.

This chain links TRBV9 with TRBJ1-4, with a tentative D call TRBD1 (6 bases). This CDR3 contains 15 residues. The germline CDR1 and CDR2 sequences are SGDLS and YYNGEE. V lost 4 bases, J lost 4 bases, and 14 bases lay in between. The CDR3: CASSPHGQINEKLFF. CDR3 DNA sequence: TGTGCCAGCAGCCCCCATGGACAGATTAATGAAAAACTGTTTTTT.